The 15 T cell receptor beta chains in this list originate from one sample, sequenced in a study of blood T cell repertoires in COVID-19. TCRdb keeps only in-frame clones here, not all; method: immunoSEQ multiplex PCR. Among 45,000 to 60,000 clones, roughly 90% were seen once, and the ten largest hold 3.9%. Sequencing was carried out using peripheral blood. These receptors all come from a man aged 45-65 years with acute or convalescent COVID-19.

This clone is a singleton in its sample. The chain has TRBV10-3 and TRBJ1-3; D ambiguous. Trimming took 6 bases from V and 0 from J, leaving 6 bases between them. The CDR3 runs to 13 residues. CDR1 and CDR2 (germline): ENHRY, SYGVKD. The CDR3 DNA follows: TGTGCCATCAGAGTGAGCTCTGGAAACACCATATATTTT. This translates into CAIRVSSGNTIYF.

The J gene is TRBJ2-1, the V gene TRBV19; 10 bases are shared with TRBD2. This CDR3 is 17 amino acids long. Germline lookup yields CDR1 LNHDA and CDR2 SQIVND (reference sequence). With 2 bases clipped from V and 2 bases from J, the junction kept 6 bases outside the gene matches. In DNA, the CDR3 is TGTGCCAGTAGTATACTCAGGACTAGCGGAGCCTACAATGAGCAGTTCTTC. It encodes CASSILRTSGAYNEQFF.

The gene calls are TRBV25-1 and TRBJ2-2, with D possibly matching TRBD2 (7 bases). This CDR3 comprises 14 residues. V was pared by 3 bases and J by 5 bases, with 10 bases between. Per the germline V gene, CDR1 is MGHDK and CDR2 is SYGVNS. As DNA, the CDR3 is TGTGCCAGCAGTGACAGGGGAGGGACCGGGGAGCTGTTTTTT. Protein sequence: CASSDRGGTGELFF.

The gene calls are TRBV3-1 (or the pseudogene TRBV3-2) and TRBJ1-2; D uncertain. The CDR3 is made up of 15 amino acids. V was trimmed by 1 base and J by 0 bases, leaving 9 bases between them. Germline V gene data show CDR1 as LGHDT and CDR2 as YNNKEL (reference sequence). The CDR3 spells CASSQVTRANYGYTF. CDR3 sequence (DNA): TGTGCCAGCAGCCAAGTAACCCGAGCTAACTATGGCTACACCTTC.

This chain uses TRBV2 with TRBJ2-3; no definite D call. Germline assignment: CDR1 SNHLY and CDR2 FYNNEI. The CDR3 sequence is 13 residues long. Between the trimmed V and J ends, which lost 6 bases and 2 bases, there was a span of 9 bases. CDR3 bases: TGTGCCAGCAGGTCTGCGGCCACAGATACGCAGTATTTT. Its translation: CASRSAATDTQYF.

This rearrangement joins TRBV12-3 or TRBV12-4 to TRBJ2-4; TRBD1 aligns across 9 bases. The trim removed 6 bases at V and 4 bases at J, leaving 1 base unmatched. The CDR3 spans 13 residues. The DNA for the CDR3 is TGTGCCAGCAGCGACAGGGGGAAAAACATTCAGTACTTC. Amino acid sequence: CASSDRGKNIQYF.

This clone was detected once. The V and J genes are TRBV7-2 and TRBJ1-3, with a weak D call TRBD1 (5 bases). There are 15 residues in the CDR3. Germline V lookup: CDR1 SGHTA, CDR2 FQGNSA. Trimming stripped 11 bases from V and 0 bases from J, with 17 bases between. The CDR3 sequence is CAVRDASSSGNTIYF. CDR3 coding DNA: TGTGCCGTCAGGGATGCCAGCAGCTCTGGAAACACCATATATTTT. Full variable domain (outside the CDR3, taken from reference TRBV7-2 and TRBJ1-3): GAGVSQSPSNKVTEKGKDVELRCDPISGHTALYWYRQSLGQGLEFLIYFQGNSAPDKSGLPSDRFSAERTGGSVSTLTIQRTQQEDSAVYLCAVRDASSSGNTIYFGEGSWLTVV.

This clone has only a few counts. The chain uses TRBV14 and TRBJ1-2; D remains ambiguous. Germline assignment: CDR1 SGHDN and CDR2 FVKESK. The V gene lost 1 base and the J gene lost 7 bases, with 10 bases spanning the gap. There are 13 residues in the CDR3. Here the CDR3 DNA reads TGTGCCAGCAGCCAAGTTTCCTCCAGTGGCTACACCTTC. Its translation is CASSQVSSSGYTF.

The rearrangement uses TRBV7-2 and TRBJ1-2; TRBD1 matches at 7 bases. The germline V gene encodes CDR1 SGHTA and CDR2 FQGNSA. The CDR3 contains 15 residues. V was clipped by 5 bases and J by 4 bases; unmatched bases: 10. The CDR3 reads CASSQVLGTAYGYTF. The CDR3 coding sequence is TGTGCCAGCAGCCAGGTGTTGGGGACAGCCTATGGCTACACCTTC.

CDR3 region: CASSYSTVASRGGYTF. The CDR3 DNA is TGTGCCAGCAGTTACTCGACAGTGGCCTCTAGGGGGGGCTACACCTTC. The rearrangement uses TRBV6-5 and TRBJ1-2; possible D gene TRBD1, 6 bases. The CDR3 totals 16 residues. The V end lost 0 bases, the J end lost 8 bases, and 19 bases lay between the germline ends. Germline V CDR1 and CDR2: MNHEY, SVGAGI.

The V and J genes are TRBV20-1 and TRBJ1-2; D unclear. CDR3 length: 11 amino acids. From germline, CDR1 is DFQATT and CDR2 SNEGSKA (reference sequence). Trimming removed 3 bases from V and 1 base from J, with 3 bases in between. The chain's CDR3 is CSASINYGYTF. The DNA for the CDR3 is TGCAGTGCTAGCATTAACTATGGCTACACCTTC.

This chain connects TRBV11-3 to TRBJ1-1; D gene unclear. From germline, CDR1 is SGHNT and CDR2 YENEEA. The CDR3 loop spans 13 amino acids. The V end lost 6 bases, the J end lost 1 base, and 9 bases lay between the germline ends. This CDR3 is CASREKQNTEAFF. DNA for the CDR3: TGTGCCAGCAGGGAGAAACAGAACACTGAAGCTTTCTTT.

The chain links TRBV5-1 to TRBJ2-1; 12 bases are shared with TRBD2. CDR3 size: 17 residues. J gave up 1 base and V 2 bases, and 4 bases lay outside the gene matches. Germline V gives CDR1 SGHRS, CDR2 YFSETQ. CDR3 amino acids: CASSLKTSGSSYNEQFF. In DNA, the CDR3 is TGCGCCAGCAGCTTAAAGACTAGCGGGAGTTCCTACAATGAGCAGTTCTTC.

The J gene is TRBJ2-2, the V gene TRBV11-1, with D hard to call. Germline CDR1 reads SGHAT; CDR2 reads FQDESV (reference sequence). Trimming removed 0 bases at V and 1 base at J, with 6 bases between. The CDR3 covers 15 residues. The CDR3 loop is CASSLALGNTGELFF. The DNA for the CDR3 is TGTGCCAGCAGCTTAGCCCTAGGGAACACCGGGGAGCTGTTTTTT.

The gene calls are TRBV10-2 and TRBJ2-1, with 10 bases that match TRBD2. Trimming cost V 8 bases and J 5 bases; bases outside gene matches: 6. The CDR3 loop spans 14 amino acids. The germline gives CDR1 WSHSY, CDR2 SAAADI. This CDR3 is CASEGLAEDNEQFF. The CDR3 nucleotides read TGCGCCAGCGAAGGACTAGCGGAGGACAATGAGCAGTTCTTC.